The clone carrying this TCR beta chain appeared many times. Construction of the TCR beta libraries employed iRepertoire HTBI primers in conjunction with Arm-PCR of CDR3 regions. Authors' analysis steps: Detected in the samples were over 60 TRBV and 15 or so TRBJ segments. Each CDR3 protein gets one entry after TCRdb re-called the multiplex PCR reads with MiXCR. Clone size and V and J calls follow TCRdb, not the original study. The sample carries 680,000 or so distinct CDR3 sequences, less than 20% recorded once. The sample comes from a study of regulatory T cells in long-lasting Graves disease. Study as a whole: Antithyroid drugs had been given to newly diagnosed Graves' patients for under 3 months.

Time point noted: newly diagnosed GD, antithyroid drugs for less than 3 months. Researchers made the TCR library from RNA that was extracted from PBMCs. This CDR3 is 13 amino acids long. From germline, CDR1 is MDHEN and CDR2 SYDVKM. Trimming left V 5 bases short and J 5 bases short, with 12 bases between. The same specimen was also included in a second study, on T cells in Graves' hyperthyroidism and ophthalmopathy. That source reports: Expanded thyroid clonotypes (above 0.001) were mostly also found in blood.

This TCR was sampled from a woman aged 30 to 39 with Graves disease. The sequenced sample was peripheral blood mononuclear cells (PBMCs), obtained at new diagnosis, from a patient treated with antithyroid drugs. V and J are TRBV28 and TRBJ2-5; D uncertain. The CDR3 loop reads CASSGWRWETQYF. CDR3 DNA: TGTGCCAGCAGTGGGTGGCGCTGGGAGACCCAGTACTTC.